Listed below are T cell receptor beta chains from one sample, sequenced in a study of cytomegalovirus exposure and HLA in healthy donors. The assay was immunoSEQ multiplex PCR, and TCRdb's table has in-frame clones only and misses some. Here the sample spans about 58,000 clones, roughly 90% being singletons. Sequenced sample: PBMCs. The receptors originated from a man between 18 and 29 years old in good health and CMV-seronegative. Both conserved end residues are part of each CDR3. Fields, in order: J gene, clone size, V gene, D gene, CDR3 length, CDR3 DNA, CDR3 protein. D genes are given only for firm matches. Size values are once, few and many counts, or a class for expanded clones, and some rows have none.

TRBJ2-7	.	TRBV2	TRBD1	14	TGTGCCAGCAGTGCGGACAGGTTCTCCTACGAGCAGTACTTC	CASSADRFSYEQYF
TRBJ1-3	.	TRBV6-5	.	16	TGTGCCAGCAGTTACTCCTTCCGGGGATCTGGAAACACCATATATTTT	CASSYSFRGSGNTIYF
TRBJ2-3	.	TRBV7-9	.	12	TGTGCCAGCAGCGTCCACTCGAACCCACAGTATTTT	CASSVHSNPQYF
TRBJ2-1	.	TRBV19	TRBD2	13	TGTGCCAGTGGGACTAGCGGGAACAATGAGCAGTTCTTC	CASGTSGNNEQFF
TRBJ1-2	.	TRBV7-9	.	14	TGTGCCAGCAGCTTAGGACAGTTTCTTTATGGCTACACCTTC	CASSLGQFLYGYTF
TRBJ2-1	.	TRBV5-1	TRBD2	17	TGCGCCAGCAGCTTGGATTCGGGAGGGCCCTCGGAAAATGAGCAGTTCTTC	CASSLDSGGPSENEQFF
TRBJ2-2	.	TRBV4-3	.	12	TGCGCCAGCAGCCATCAGTCCGGGGAGCTGTTTTTT	CASSHQSGELFF
TRBJ1-2	.	TRBV11-3	.	13	TGTGCCAGCAGCCCTAAGTCTAACTATGGCTACACCTTC	CASSPKSNYGYTF
TRBJ1-5	once	TRBV9	.	13	TGTGCCAGCAGTACAGGGTCGGGGCAGCCCCAGCATTTT	CASSTGSGQPQHF
TRBJ2-1	.	TRBV4-2	TRBD1	15	TGTGCCAGCAGCCAAGGGACAGGGGGTTACAATGAGCAGTTCTTC	CASSQGTGGYNEQFF
TRBJ2-7	.	TRBV5-1	TRBD1	12	TGCGCCAGCGGGACAGACATCTACGAGCAGTACTTC	CASGTDIYEQYF
TRBJ2-1	.	TRBV30	TRBD2	15	TGTGCCTGGAGTCCCGCGGGAGGGACGCTAAGTGAGCAGTTCTTC	CAWSPAGGTLSEQFF
TRBJ2-7	once	TRBV6-6	.	14	TGTGCCAGCAGTCCACGAGGCGATTCCTACGAGCAGTACTTC	CASSPRGDSYEQYF
TRBJ2-1	.	TRBV29-1	TRBD2	15	TGCAGCGTTGACAGAGGCGGGAGCAACTACAATGAGCAGTTCTTC	CSVDRGGSNYNEQFF
TRBJ2-1	.	TRBV9	TRBD2	15	TGTGCCAGCAGCGCTAGCGGGAGCTCCTACAATGAGCAGTTCTTC	CASSASGSSYNEQFF
TRBJ2-7	.	TRBV2	TRBD2	17	TGTGCCAGCGGCTGGATGCGGGGGTCACAGTTCACCTACGAGCAGTACTTC	CASGWMRGSQFTYEQYF
TRBJ1-5	.	TRBV28	TRBD1	14	TGTGCCAGCAGTTTACAGGGGGCAAAACAGCCCCAGCATTTT	CASSLQGAKQPQHF
TRBJ2-2	.	TRBV7-3	.	13	TGTGCCAGCAGCCCCCAGTACACCGGGGAGCTGTTTTTT	CASSPQYTGELFF
TRBJ1-1	.	TRBV30	.	12	TGTGCCTGGAGTGTGTCAGGGAAGGAAGCTTTCTTT	CAWSVSGKEAFF
TRBJ1-1	.	TRBV9	.	18	TGTGCCAGCAGCGTAGTCAGGACAGAACATCCTGGGGACACTGAAGCTTTCTTT	CASSVVRTEHPGDTEAFF
TRBJ2-7	once	TRBV5-6	TRBD2	14	TGTGCCAGCAGCGGCAGCGGGAGCTCCTACGAGCAGTACTTC	CASSGSGSSYEQYF
TRBJ2-7	.	TRBV11-3	.	15	TGTGCCAGCAGCTTAGGATTTCGTTCGTCCGGCGAGCAGTACTTC	CASSLGFRSSGEQYF
TRBJ1-2	few	TRBV5-8	TRBD1	14	TGTGCCAGCAGCTTGGAGGGGGCCCTTCGAGGCTACACCTTC	CASSLEGALRGYTF
TRBJ2-7	.	TRBV7-9	.	11	TGTGCCAGCAGCGCGACTTACGAGCAGTACTTC	CASSATYEQYF
TRBJ1-2	.	TRBV5-5	.	14	TGTGCCAGCAGCTGGGTGGCGGGGCCGGATGGCTACACCTTC	CASSWVAGPDGYTF
TRBJ1-3	.	TRBV29-1	TRBD1	13	TGCAGCGCTGGGGACAGCGTGGGAAACACCATATATTTT	CSAGDSVGNTIYF
TRBJ2-3	.	TRBV6-5	.	16	TGTGCCAGCAGTTACTCCGGACAGTATTCACCAGATACGCAGTATTTT	CASSYSGQYSPDTQYF
TRBJ2-1	.	TRBV4-2	TRBD2	16	TGTGCCAGCAGCCATCTTGCGGGACTAGAGTACAATGAGCAGTTCTTC	CASSHLAGLEYNEQFF
TRBJ2-1	.	TRBV13	TRBD2	16	TGTGCCAGCAGCTGGGGACTAGCGGGAGCTTACAATGAGCAGTTCTTC	CASSWGLAGAYNEQFF
TRBJ2-7	.	TRBV11-2	TRBD2	15	TGTGCCAGCAGCTTAGACGGCGGGAGGACTTTCAAGCAGTACTTC	CASSLDGGRTFKQYF
TRBJ2-3	.	TRBV25-1	TRBD2	11	TGTGCCAGCTCCGGGGGAGGGACGCAGTATTTT	CASSGGGTQYF
TRBJ1-3	once	TRBV4-3	.	19	TGCGCCAGCAGCCAATCGCCGGGACATCTGAGGTCAGCTGGAAACACCATATATTTT	CASSQSPGHLRSAGNTIYF
TRBJ2-3	.	TRBV9	.	14	TGTGCCAGCTCCCTCCTGGCAGGCACAGATACGCAGTATTTT	CASSLLAGTDTQYF
TRBJ1-4	.	TRBV28	TRBD1	14	TGTGCCAGCAGTCCGGGACAGGTTAATGAAAAACTGTTTTTT	CASSPGQVNEKLFF
TRBJ1-2	.	TRBV28	.	13	TGTGCCAGCAGTACGGGAGAGGGATTCGGCTACACCTTC	CASSTGEGFGYTF
TRBJ1-1	.	TRBV10-3	.	12	TGTGCCATCAAGGCGGGGGACACTGAAGCTTTCTTT	CAIKAGDTEAFF
TRBJ1-5	.	TRBV4-1	.	17	TGCGCCAGCAGCCAAGATCAATCCCTCCGGGGCAATCAGCCCCAGCATTTT	CASSQDQSLRGNQPQHF
TRBJ2-7	.	TRBV5-1	TRBD2	14	TGCGCCAGCAGCCCTAGCGGGAATATCTACGAGCAGTACTTC	CASSPSGNIYEQYF
TRBJ2-7	.	TRBV9	.	15	TGTGCCAGCAGCGCCGCGACAGGCACTGTCTACGAGCAGTACTTC	CASSAATGTVYEQYF
TRBJ2-7	.	TRBV5-6	.	15	TGTGCCAGCAGCTTTATCTGGGACAGCGGGCGCGAGCAGTACTTC	CASSFIWDSGREQYF